Listed below are T cell receptor beta chains from one sample, sequenced in a study. TCRdb fed the 5' RACE reads into MiXCR, producing one record per CDR3 protein. The sample holds 45,000 to 60,000 distinct CDR3 sequences; approximately 23% are singletons and the top ten take 3% to 4%. The sample consisted of tumor-infiltrating naive CD4+ T cells sorted from the breast tumor. Every receptor here comes from a female donor with breast cancer. CDR3s include the opening cysteine and the closing phenylalanine or tryptophan. The D gene is left open where the match is weak. Expanded clones get a size class; other rows say once, few or many, or leave the size out.

V: TRBV20-1
D: .
size: .
J: TRBJ1-1
CDR3: CSARLSLNTEAFF
DNA: TGCAGTGCTAGACTGAGTTTGAACACTGAAGCTTTCTTT

V: TRBV5-1
D: .
size: few
J: TRBJ2-4
CDR3: CASSLGTAGNIQYF
DNA: TGCGCCAGCAGCTTGGGGACAGCGGGGAACATTCAGTACTTC

V: TRBV7-2
D: TRBD2
size: .
J: TRBJ2-3
CDR3: CASSPGGSGGLSQYF
DNA: TGTGCCAGCTCCCCGGGGGGCAGCGGGGGACTTTCGCAGTATTTT

V: TRBV3-1
D: .
size: .
J: TRBJ1-6
CDR3: CASSQQDSPLHF
DNA: TGTGCCAGCAGCCAACAGGACAGCCCGCTCCACTTT

V: TRBV5-1
D: .
size: .
J: TRBJ2-3
CDR3: CASSLAAGIGSDTQYF
DNA: TGCGCCAGCAGCTTGGCCGCTGGGATAGGATCAGATACGCAGTATTTT

V: TRBV5-4
D: .
size: .
J: TRBJ1-1
CDR3: CASTNKGRWNTEAFF
DNA: TGTGCCAGCACAAATAAAGGACGTTGGAACACTGAAGCTTTCTTT

V: TRBV7-9
D: .
size: once
J: TRBJ1-4
CDR3: CASSPQSGANEKLFF
DNA: TGTGCCAGCAGCCCCCAGAGTGGAGCTAATGAAAAACTGTTTTTT

V: TRBV11-3
D: TRBD2
size: .
J: TRBJ2-3
CDR3: CASSLGPVSGNTQYF
DNA: TGTGCCAGCAGCTTAGGCCCCGTTAGCGGGAATACGCAGTATTTT

V: TRBV20-1
D: TRBD2
size: few
J: TRBJ2-1
CDR3: CSARDYYNEQFF
DNA: TGCAGTGCCAGGGACTACTACAATGAGCAGTTCTTC

V: TRBV4-2
D: TRBD1
size: few
J: TRBJ1-6
CDR3: CASRAETGRSYNSPLHF
DNA: TGTGCCAGCAGGGCTGAGACAGGGAGATCCTATAATTCACCCCTCCACTTT

V: TRBV4-2
D: .
size: .
J: TRBJ2-3
CDR3: CASSQGGSTDTQYF
DNA: TGTGCCAGCAGCCAAGGAGGTAGCACAGATACGCAGTATTTT

V: TRBV6-5
D: .
size: .
J: TRBJ1-6
CDR3: CASGSARDNSPLHF
DNA: TGTGCCAGCGGGTCGGCCAGAGACAATTCACCCCTCCACTTT

V: TRBV28
D: TRBD1
size: few
J: TRBJ1-2
CDR3: CASSPGAGGWGYGYTF
DNA: TGTGCCAGCAGTCCCGGGGCAGGGGGCTGGGGCTATGGCTACACCTTC

V: TRBV10-2
D: .
size: many
J: TRBJ2-7
CDR3: CASRRGEGSEQYF
DNA: TGCGCCAGCAGGAGGGGGGAGGGATCCGAGCAGTACTTC

V: TRBV5-1
D: .
size: .
J: TRBJ1-1
CDR3: CASSSHRANTVAFF
DNA: TGCGCCAGCAGCTCCCACAGGGCGAACACTGTAGCTTTCTTT

V: TRBV20-1
D: TRBD2
size: .
J: TRBJ2-1
CDR3: CSAVRGTSGYNEQFF
DNA: TGCAGTGCTGTGAGGGGGACTAGCGGCTACAATGAGCAGTTCTTC